This T cell receptor (beta chain) stems from a study of Graves' ophthalmopathy and Graves' hyperthyroidism. In its sample, this clonotype was seen many times. RNA transcripts were the template, and TCR beta CDR3 regions were amplified from them. A first-round RT-PCR used HTBI primers, followed by a second-round multiplex PCR. Each CDR3 protein is one row after TCRdb ran MiXCR on the multiplex PCR reads. The sample holds 650,000 to 900,000 distinct CDR3 sequences, about 44% seen once. The CDR3 is made up of 20 amino acids. The germline V and J ends were trimmed by 4 bases and 0 bases, with 21 bases remaining between them. Per germline, CDR1 KGHDR and CDR2 SFDVKD.

The rearrangement uses TRBV24-1 and TRBJ2-6; D assignment may be TRBD1 or TRBD2 (5 bases each). The source material was peripheral blood. The TCR originated in an adult man with Graves' ophthalmopathy. This chain's CDR3 is CATSDPRAAGTVSGANVLTF. The CDR3 coding sequence is TGTGCCACCAGTGACCCAAGAGCAGCCGGGACGGTCTCTGGGGCCAACGTCCTGACTTTC.